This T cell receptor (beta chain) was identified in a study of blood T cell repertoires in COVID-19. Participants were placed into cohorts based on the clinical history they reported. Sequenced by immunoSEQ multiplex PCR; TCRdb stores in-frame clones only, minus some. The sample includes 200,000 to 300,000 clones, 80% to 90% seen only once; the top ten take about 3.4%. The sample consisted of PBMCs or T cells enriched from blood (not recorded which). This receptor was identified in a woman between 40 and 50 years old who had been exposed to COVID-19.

CDR3 amino acids: CASSDRVAEAFF. The CDR3 bases are TGTGCCAGCAGCGACAGGGTCGCTGAAGCTTTCTTT. The gene calls are TRBV12-3 or TRBV12-4 and TRBJ1-1, with 7 nucleotides matching TRBD1. The CDR3 consists of 12 residues. V gave up 6 bases and J gave up 6 bases; unmatched junction bases: 4.